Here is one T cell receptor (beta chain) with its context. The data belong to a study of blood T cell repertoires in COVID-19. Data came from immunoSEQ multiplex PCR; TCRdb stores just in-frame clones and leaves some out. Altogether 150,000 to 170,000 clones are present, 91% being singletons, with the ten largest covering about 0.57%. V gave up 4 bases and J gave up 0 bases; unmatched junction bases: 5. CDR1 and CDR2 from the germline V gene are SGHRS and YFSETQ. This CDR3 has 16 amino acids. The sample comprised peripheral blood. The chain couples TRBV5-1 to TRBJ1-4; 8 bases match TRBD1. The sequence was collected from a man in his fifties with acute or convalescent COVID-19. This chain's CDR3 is CASSVGTGATNEKLFF. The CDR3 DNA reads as TGCGCCAGCAGCGTTGGGACAGGTGCAACTAATGAAAAACTGTTTTTT.